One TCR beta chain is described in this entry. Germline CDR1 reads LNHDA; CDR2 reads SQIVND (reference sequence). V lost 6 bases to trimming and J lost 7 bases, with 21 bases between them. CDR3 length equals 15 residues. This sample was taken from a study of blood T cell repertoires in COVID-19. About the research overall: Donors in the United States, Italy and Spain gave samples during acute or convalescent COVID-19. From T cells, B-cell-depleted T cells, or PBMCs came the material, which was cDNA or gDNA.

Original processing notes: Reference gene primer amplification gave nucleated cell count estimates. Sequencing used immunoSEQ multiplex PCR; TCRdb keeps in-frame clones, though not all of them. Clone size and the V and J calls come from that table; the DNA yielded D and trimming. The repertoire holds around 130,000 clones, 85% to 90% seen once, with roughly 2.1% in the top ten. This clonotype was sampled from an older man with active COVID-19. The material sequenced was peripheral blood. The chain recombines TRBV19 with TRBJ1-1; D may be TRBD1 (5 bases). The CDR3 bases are TGTGCCAGTAGCCACCCTTCCGAGCAGGGCGGTGAAGCTTTCTTT. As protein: CASSHPSEQGGEAFF. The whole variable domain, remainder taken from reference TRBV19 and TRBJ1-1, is DGGITQSPKYLFRKEGQNVTLSCEQNLNHDAMYWYRQDPGQGLRLIYYSQIVNDFQKGDIAEGYSVSREKKESFPLTVTSAQKNPTAFYLCASSHPSEQGGEAFFGQGTRLTVV.